This T cell receptor (beta chain) was sequenced during a study of human T cells and chemical hapten exposure. Across the study: DPC at 2% was the sensitizing agent, placed on about 2 cm by about 2 cm of upper inner arm skin. Patch tests delivered 0.01% DPC to the upper back and were evaluated at 6 days. There were weekly diphenylcyclopropenone doses to the scalp for patients throughout the roughly 24-week study.

TCRdb re-called the RACE reads with MiXCR, one entry per CDR3 protein. The repertoire holds around 350,000 distinct CDR3 sequences, with 4.5% to 5.5% as singletons. This clonotype was detected only a few times. The time point denotes: pre-sensitization, week 0. Treatment here: therapeutic diphenylcyclopropenone sensitization with weekly scalp DPC. People who gave samples had alopecia, were 18 to 70 years old, and were suitable for DPC. CDR3 length equals 13 residues. Germline V gene data show CDR1 as MNHEY and CDR2 as SVGAGI. V dropped 6 bases and J dropped 10; count of bases not matched to a gene: 8. The TCR originated in a young woman with alopecia areata. Some clones in this sample may be carry-over from other donors' samples. The V and J genes are TRBV6-5 and TRBJ2-1, with 8 bases identical to TRBD2. The sample was whole blood, taken in connection with sensitization to the hapten diphenylcyclopropenone (DPC). CDR3 sequence reads: CASRPGTRGEQFF. The CDR3, as DNA: TGTGCCAGCAGGCCCGGGACTAGGGGAGAGCAGTTCTTC.